Sequencing of this T cell receptor (beta chain) was carried out in a study of blood T cell repertoires in COVID-19. Sequenced by immunoSEQ multiplex PCR; TCRdb stores in-frame clones only, minus some. This sample carries some 150,000 clones, around 90% of them seen once, and the ten largest clones take around 0.91%. The CDR3 spans 18 residues. Trimming took off 1 base at V and 5 bases at J, with 23 bases between the two ends. From germline, CDR1 is SGHAT and CDR2 FQNNGV. The TCR comes from a woman aged 45-65 years with acute or convalescent COVID-19. The sample comprised peripheral blood. The rearrangement uses TRBV11-2 and TRBJ1-2; D may be TRBD1 (5 bases). This chain's CDR3 is CASSLALKKGLSGYGYTF. The CDR3 bases are TGTGCCAGCAGCTTAGCCCTTAAAAAGGGGTTGAGTGGTTATGGCTACACCTTC. Complete variable domain (other parts from reference TRBV11-2 and TRBJ1-2): EAGVAQSPRYKIIEKRQSVAFWCNPISGHATLYWYQQILGQGPKLLIQFQNNGVVDDSQLPKDRFSAERLKGVDSTLKIQPAKLEDSAVYLCASSLALKKGLSGYGYTFGSGTRLTVV.